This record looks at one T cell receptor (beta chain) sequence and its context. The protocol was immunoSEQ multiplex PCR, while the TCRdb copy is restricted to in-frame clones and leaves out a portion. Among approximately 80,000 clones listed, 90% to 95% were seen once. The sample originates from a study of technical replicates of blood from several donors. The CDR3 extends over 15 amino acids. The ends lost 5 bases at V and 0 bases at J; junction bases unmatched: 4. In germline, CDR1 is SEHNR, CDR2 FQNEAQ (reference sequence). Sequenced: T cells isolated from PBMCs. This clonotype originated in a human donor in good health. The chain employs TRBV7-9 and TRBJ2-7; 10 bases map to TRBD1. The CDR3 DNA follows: TGTGCCAGCAGCCTCTGGACAGGGGGCTCCTACGAGCAGTACTTC. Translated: CASSLWTGGSYEQYF. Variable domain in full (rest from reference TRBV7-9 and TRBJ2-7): DTGVSQNPRHKITKRGQNVTFRCDPISEHNRLYWYRQTLGQGPEFLTYFQNEAQLEKSRLLSDRFSAERPKGSFSTLEIQRTEQGDSAMYLCASSLWTGGSYEQYFGPGTRLTVT.